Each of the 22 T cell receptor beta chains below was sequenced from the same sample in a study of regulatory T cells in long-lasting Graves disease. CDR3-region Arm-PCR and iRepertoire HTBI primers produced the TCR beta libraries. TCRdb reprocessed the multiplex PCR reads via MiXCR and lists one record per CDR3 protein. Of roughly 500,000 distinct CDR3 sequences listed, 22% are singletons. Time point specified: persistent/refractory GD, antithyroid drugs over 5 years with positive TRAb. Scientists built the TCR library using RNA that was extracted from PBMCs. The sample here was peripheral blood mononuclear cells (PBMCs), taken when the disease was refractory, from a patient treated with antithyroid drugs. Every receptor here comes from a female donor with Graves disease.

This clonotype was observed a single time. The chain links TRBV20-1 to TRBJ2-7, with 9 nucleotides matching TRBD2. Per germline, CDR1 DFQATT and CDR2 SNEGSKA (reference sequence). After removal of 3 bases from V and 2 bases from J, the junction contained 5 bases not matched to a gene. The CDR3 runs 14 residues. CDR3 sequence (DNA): TGCAGTGCTAGTTCTCCTAGCGGGGCCTACGAGCAGTACTTC. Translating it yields CSASSPSGAYEQYF.

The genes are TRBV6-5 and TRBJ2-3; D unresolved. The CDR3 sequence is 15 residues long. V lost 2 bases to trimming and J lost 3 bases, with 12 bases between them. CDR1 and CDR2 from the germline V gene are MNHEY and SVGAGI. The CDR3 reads CASSYGLSGTDTQYF. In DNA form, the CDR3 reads TGTGCCAGCAGTTACGGGCTGTCTGGTACAGATACGCAGTATTTT.

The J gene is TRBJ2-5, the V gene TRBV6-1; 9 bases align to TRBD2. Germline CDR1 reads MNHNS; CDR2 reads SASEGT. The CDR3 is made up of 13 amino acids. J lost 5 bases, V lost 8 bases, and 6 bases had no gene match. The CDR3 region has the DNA TGTGCCAGCCCACCAGGACTAGCGGAGACCCAGTACTTC. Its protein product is CASPPGLAETQYF.

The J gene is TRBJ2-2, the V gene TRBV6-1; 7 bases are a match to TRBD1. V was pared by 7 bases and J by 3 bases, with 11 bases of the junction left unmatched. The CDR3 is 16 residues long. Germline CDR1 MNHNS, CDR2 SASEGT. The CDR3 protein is CASTLLFGQDTGELFF. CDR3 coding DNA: TGTGCCAGCACCCTACTATTCGGACAGGACACCGGGGAGCTGTTTTTT.

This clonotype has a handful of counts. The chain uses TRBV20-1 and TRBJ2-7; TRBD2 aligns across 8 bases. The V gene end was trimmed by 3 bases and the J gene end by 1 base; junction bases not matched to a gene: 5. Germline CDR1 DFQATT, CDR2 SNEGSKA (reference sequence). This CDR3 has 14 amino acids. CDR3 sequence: CSASPVAGSYEQYF. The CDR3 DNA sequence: TGCAGTGCTAGCCCCGTAGCGGGATCCTACGAGCAGTACTTC.

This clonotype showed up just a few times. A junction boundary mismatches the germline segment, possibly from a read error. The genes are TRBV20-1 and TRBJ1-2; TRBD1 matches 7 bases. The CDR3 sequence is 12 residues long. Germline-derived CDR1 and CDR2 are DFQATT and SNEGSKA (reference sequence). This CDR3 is CSARGQEYGYTF. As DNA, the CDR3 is TGCAGTGCCAGAGGACAGGAATACGGCTACACCTTC.

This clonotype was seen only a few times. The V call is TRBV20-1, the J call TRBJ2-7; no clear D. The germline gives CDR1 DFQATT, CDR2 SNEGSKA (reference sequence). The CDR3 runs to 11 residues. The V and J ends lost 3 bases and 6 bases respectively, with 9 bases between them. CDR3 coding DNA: TGCAGTGCTAGCAAGTCAGGCGAGCAGTACTTC. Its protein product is CSASKSGEQYF.

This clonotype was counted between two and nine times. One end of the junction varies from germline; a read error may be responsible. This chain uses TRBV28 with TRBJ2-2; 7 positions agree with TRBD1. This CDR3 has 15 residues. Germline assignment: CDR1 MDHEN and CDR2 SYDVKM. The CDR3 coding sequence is TGTGCCACCAAATTAAAGACAGGGAGCACCGGGAAGCTGTTTTTT. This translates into CATKLKTGSTGKLFF.

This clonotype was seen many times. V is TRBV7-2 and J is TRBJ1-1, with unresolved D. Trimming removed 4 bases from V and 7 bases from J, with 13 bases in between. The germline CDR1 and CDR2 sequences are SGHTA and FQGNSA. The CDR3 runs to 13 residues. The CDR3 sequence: CASSSVGGNEAFF. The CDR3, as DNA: TGTGCCAGCAGCTCGGTTGGAGGGAATGAAGCTTTCTTT.

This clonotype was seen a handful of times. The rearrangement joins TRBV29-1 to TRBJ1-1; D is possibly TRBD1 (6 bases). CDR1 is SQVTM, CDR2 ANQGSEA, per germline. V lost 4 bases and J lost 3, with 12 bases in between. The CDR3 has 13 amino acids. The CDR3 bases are TGCAGCGTTGTCAAGGGGGTCGACACTGAAGCTTTCTTT. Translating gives CSVVKGVDTEAFF.

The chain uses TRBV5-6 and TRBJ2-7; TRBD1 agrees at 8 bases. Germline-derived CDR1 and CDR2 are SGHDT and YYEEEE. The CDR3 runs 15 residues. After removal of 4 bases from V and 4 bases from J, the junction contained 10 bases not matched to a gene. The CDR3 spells CASSLNRGVGYEQYF. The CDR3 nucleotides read TGTGCCAGCAGCCTAAACAGGGGGGTTGGGTACGAGCAGTACTTC.

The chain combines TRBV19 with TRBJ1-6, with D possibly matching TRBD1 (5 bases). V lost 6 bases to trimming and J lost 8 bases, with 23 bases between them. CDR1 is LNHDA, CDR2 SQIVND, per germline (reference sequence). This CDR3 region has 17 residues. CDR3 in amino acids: CASSWGTVSPEDSPLHF. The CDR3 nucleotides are TGTGCCAGTAGCTGGGGGACTGTCAGTCCTGAGGATTCACCCCTCCACTTT.

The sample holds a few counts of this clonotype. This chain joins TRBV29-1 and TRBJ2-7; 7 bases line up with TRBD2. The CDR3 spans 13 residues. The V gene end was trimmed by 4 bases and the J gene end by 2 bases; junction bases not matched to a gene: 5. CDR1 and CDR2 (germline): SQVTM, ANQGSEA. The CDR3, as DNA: TGCAGCGTTGGCCGTGGGGGGGCCTACGAGCAGTACTTC. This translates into CSVGRGGAYEQYF.

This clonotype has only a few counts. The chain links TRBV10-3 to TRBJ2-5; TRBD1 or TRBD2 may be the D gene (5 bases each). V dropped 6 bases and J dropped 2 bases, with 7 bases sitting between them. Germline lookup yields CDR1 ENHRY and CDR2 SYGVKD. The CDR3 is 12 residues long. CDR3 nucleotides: TGTGCCATCAGCGAGGGGCAAGAGACCCAGTACTTC. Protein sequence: CAISEGQETQYF.

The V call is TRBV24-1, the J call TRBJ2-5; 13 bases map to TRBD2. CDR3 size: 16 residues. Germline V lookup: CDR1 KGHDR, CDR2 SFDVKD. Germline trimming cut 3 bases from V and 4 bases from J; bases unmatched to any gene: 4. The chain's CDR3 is CATSDDRLAGGETQYF. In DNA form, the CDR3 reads TGTGCCACCAGTGATGACAGACTAGCGGGGGGAGAGACCCAGTACTTC.

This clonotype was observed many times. The CDR3: CASRQTGITNEKLFF. The CDR3 region has the DNA TGTGCCAGCAGGCAGACAGGCATAACTAATGAAAAACTGTTTTTT. This rearrangement joins TRBV28 to TRBJ1-4; tentative D call: TRBD1 (6 bases). This CDR3 region has 15 residues. CDR1 is MDHEN, CDR2 SYDVKM, per germline. Trimming took 6 bases from V and 1 from J, leaving 12 bases between them.

This chain's CDR3 is CASSPGTGINLAKNIQYF. The DNA for the CDR3 is TGCGCCAGCAGCCCCGGGACAGGGATCAATCTAGCCAAAAACATTCAGTACTTC. This chain connects TRBV4-1 to TRBJ2-4; TRBD1 matches at 9 bases. The CDR3 consists of 18 residues. With 4 bases clipped from V and 0 bases from J, the junction kept 10 bases outside the gene matches. The germline V gene has CDR1 MGHRA and CDR2 YSYEKL.

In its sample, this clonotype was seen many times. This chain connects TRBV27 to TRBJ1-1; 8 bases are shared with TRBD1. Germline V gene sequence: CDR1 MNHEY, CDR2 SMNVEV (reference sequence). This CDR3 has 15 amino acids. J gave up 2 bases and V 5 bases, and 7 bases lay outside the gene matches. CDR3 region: CASSDDRGLNTEAFF. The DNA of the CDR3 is TGTGCCAGCAGTGACGACAGGGGCCTAAACACTGAAGCTTTCTTT.

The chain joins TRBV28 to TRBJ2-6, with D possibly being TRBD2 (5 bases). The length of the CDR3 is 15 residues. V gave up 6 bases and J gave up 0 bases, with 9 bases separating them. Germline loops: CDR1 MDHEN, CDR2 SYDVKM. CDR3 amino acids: CASSSGFSGANVLTF. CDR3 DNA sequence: TGTGCCAGCAGCTCGGGGTTCTCTGGGGCCAACGTCCTGACTTTC. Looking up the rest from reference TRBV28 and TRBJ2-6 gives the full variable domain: DVKVTQSSRYLVKRTGEKVFLECVQDMDHENMFWYRQDPGLGLRLIYFSYDVKMKEKGDIPEGYSVSREKKERFSLILESASTNQTSMYLCASSSGFSGANVLTFGAGSRLTVL.

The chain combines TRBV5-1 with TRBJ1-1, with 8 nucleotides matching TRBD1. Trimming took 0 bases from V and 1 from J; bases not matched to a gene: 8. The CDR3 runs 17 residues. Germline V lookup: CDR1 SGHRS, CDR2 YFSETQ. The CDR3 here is CASSLAGGVLGNTEAFF. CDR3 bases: TGCGCCAGCAGCTTGGCAGGGGGCGTGCTGGGGAACACTGAAGCTTTCTTT.

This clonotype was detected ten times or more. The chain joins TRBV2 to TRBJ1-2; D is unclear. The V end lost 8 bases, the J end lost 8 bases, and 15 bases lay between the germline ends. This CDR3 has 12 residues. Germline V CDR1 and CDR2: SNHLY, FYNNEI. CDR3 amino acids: CASLKELWGYTF. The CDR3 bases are TGTGCCAGCTTAAAGGAACTATGGGGCTACACCTTC. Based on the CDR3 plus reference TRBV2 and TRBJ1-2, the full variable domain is EPEVTQTPSHQVTQMGQEVILRCVPISNHLYFYWYRQILGQKVEFLVSFYNNEISEKSEIFDDQFSVERPDGSNFTLKIRSTKLEDSAMYFCASLKELWGYTFGSGTRLTVV.

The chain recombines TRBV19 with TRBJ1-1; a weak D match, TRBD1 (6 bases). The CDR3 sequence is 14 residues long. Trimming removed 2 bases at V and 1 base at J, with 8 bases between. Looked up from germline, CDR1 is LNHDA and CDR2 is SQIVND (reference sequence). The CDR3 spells CASSISGENTEAFF. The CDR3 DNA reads TGTGCCAGTAGTATATCAGGGGAGAACACTGAAGCTTTCTTT.